This TCR beta chain was profiled in a study of T-cell memory formation after mild COVID-19. Overall study findings and caveats: CD4+ clones that contracted lay mainly in CM and EM; CD8+ ones lay in EMRA.

The CDR3 runs to 14 residues. V dropped 2 bases and J dropped 7 bases, with 14 bases sitting between them. The germline CDR1 and CDR2 sequences are KGHSH and LQKENI. A word on this clonotype: Antigen unknown.

The 5'RACE method, run with constant-segment primers, produced TCR alpha and TCR beta cDNA libraries (carrying sample barcodes and UMIs). Via MiXCR, TCRdb re-called the 5' RACE reads, giving one row per CDR3 protein. The sample includes around 180,000 distinct CDR3 sequences, under 20% of them seen just once. The source material was PBMCs or a T cell subset sorted from them (not recorded which). The V gene is TRBV18, the J gene TRBJ2-5; D call uncertain. The clonotype originates from a young man who had mild COVID-19 (a few samples of this study predate the infection). Cell type and time point are not known. CDR3 coding DNA: TGTGCCAGCTCACCATTGGACGGCGTGGCGACCCAGTACTTC. Residues: CASSPLDGVATQYF.